This TCR beta chain comes out of a study of T cell responses to AZD1222 COVID-19 vaccine. The wider study: Second-dose intervals near 4 or 12 weeks were combined.

Notes on this clone: Its target is unknown.

Study results and limitations: At 160-218 and 743-854, vaccine-associated CD4 TCRs were dominant, and they spanned spike. Only 5 or 6 individuals given AZD1222 were seropositive at baseline.

The protocol was immunoSEQ multiplex PCR, while the TCRdb copy is restricted to in-frame clones and leaves out a portion. The data hold 130,000 to 150,000 clones, with around 90% observed a single time. The germline CDR1 and CDR2 sequences are MNHEY and SMNVEV (reference sequence). With 5 bases removed from V and 3 bases from J, the gap between germline ends came to 15 bases. The CDR3 sequence is 15 residues long. The receptor's source is an adult in good health. The chain joins TRBV27 to TRBJ2-3; D remains ambiguous. Source: peripheral blood, taken on day 0 of AZD1222 vaccination. The CDR3 loop reads CASSEREARTDTQYF. CDR3 nucleotide sequence: TGTGCCAGCAGTGAACGTGAGGCCAGAACAGATACGCAGTATTTT.